This TCR beta chain originates from a study of CD8+ T cells in alopecia areata (dated 2018 in TCRdb). Context from the whole study: Treated patients were enrolled in an open-label pilot trial of oral tofacitinib, 5 to 10 mg twice daily, for moderate-to-severe alopecia areata. Biopsies were taken from tofacitinib-treated patients at baseline and at 4 and 24 weeks of treatment, and a later scalp biopsy was taken in several of the tofacitinib-treated patients. The RNA source kit depended on sample type: the PAXgene miRNA kit for fixed scalp, the miRNeasy kit for PBMCs, and the RNeasy kit for mouse skin. On the human side, TCRbeta sequencing was run on scalp tissue and on sorted CD4+ and CD8+ peripheral blood T cells from healthy controls and from alopecia areata patients with either patchy or totalis/universalis disease. In both human patients and the C3H/HeJ mouse model, the study applied high-throughput TCRbeta sequencing to look at T cell clonal expansion in alopecia areata. Patients received tofacitinib for 6 to 18 months and were then followed off drug for 6 months to check for delayed response and recurrence. Clonality in the scalp was compared among normal scalp (n=4), patchy alopecia areata scalp (n=8), and alopecia totalis/universalis scalp (n=8). Amplification of TCRbeta CDR3 regions was done by immunoSEQ multiplex PCR using 35 Vbeta forward primers and 13 Jbeta reverse primers. What the authors observed across the whole study: Shared TCR sequences between patients were less evident than in mice, which may be partly attributable to HLA diversity in the patient population. Unlike mouse skin, which is dominated by gammadelta T cells, normal human skin has resident alphabeta T cells that are also sequenced, and this complicates analysis of the scalp TCR repertoire. Higher clonality and more expanded CD8+ clones were observed in lesional scalp than in normal scalp, particularly in alopecia totalis/universalis, a finding suggestive of antigenic drive.

Library preparation used the immunoSEQ multiplex PCR assay. To provide template for TCR sequencing, every sample had RNA extracted and reverse transcribed into cDNA. First-strand cDNA was synthesized with SuperScript III using a 2:1 mix of oligo-dT and random hexamers. A synthetic immune receptor repertoire was used to gauge amplification bias, and whatever bias remained was removed computationally. For the original study's pipeline: After raw reads were preprocessed to remove errors, the CDR3 was defined following IMGT conventions as running from the conserved cysteine to phenylalanine. To get clonality, Shannon entropy was normalized by log2 of the number of productive unique TCRs and the result was subtracted from 1. Scalp TCRbeta sequences were cross-referenced with sorted blood CD4 and CD8 repertoires so that the CD4 or CD8 identity of scalp clones could be inferred. TCRdb obtained this table from immuneACCESS and retained in-frame rearrangements with V and J assigned. These tables miss some clones; where compared with another copy, unresolved V genes account for less than half of the shortfall, and the remainder is unexplained. V, J and clone size are taken as reported in that table, and D and trimming were inferred from the DNA itself. Here the sample has 250,000 or so clones; 67% occur a single time. More than 0.95% of the sample is in the top ten clones.

The sample's time point, from its label and the paper: baseline before oral tofacitinib. From alopecia areata patients, peripheral blood was collected along with lesional scalp punch biopsies. PBMCs were separated by density centrifugation and stained for CD3, CD4 and CD8, after which CD4+ and CD8+ T cells were sorted on a FACSAria. For this clone: There is no known antigen for this receptor. No base quality information exists; no much larger clone differs at one position.

The sample here was CD4+ T cells sorted from blood, taken at week 0. This TCR came from a human donor with alopecia areata.

CDR3 loop: CASSESPFDSGGTKETQYF. The bases are TGTGCCAGCAGTGAAAGCCCATTCGACAGCGGGGGAACCAAAGAGACCCAGTACTTC. The rearranged chain carries TRBV2 and TRBJ2-5, and 8 bases in between align with TRBD2. Taken from the germline V gene, the CDR1 and CDR2 loops are SNHLY and FYNNEI. From cysteine to phenylalanine, the CDR3 is 19 amino acids long. Of the read, only the CDR3 DNA is kept; its 57 bases are in frame from base 1. Germline trimming amounts to 2 bases on V and 3 bases on J, with 17 as the count of junction bases outside the gene matches.